A selection of T cell receptor beta chains follows, all from one sample in a study of blood T cells in healthy people across ages. Each CDR3 protein gets one entry after TCRdb re-called the 5' RACE reads with MiXCR. The sample lists roughly 1,800,000 distinct CDR3 sequences; 49% were seen once. The source material was blood. These receptor sequences come from a woman in her forties in good health. Each CDR3 is given with its conserved first and last residue. The order of the fields is clone size, D gene, J gene, V gene, CDR3 length, CDR3 DNA, CDR3 protein. A D gene is named only where the DNA matches it firmly. Size values are once, few and many counts, or a class for expanded clones, and some rows have none.

few | TRBD1 | TRBJ2-1 | TRBV7-2 | 14 | TGTGCCAGCAGCCCACAGACAGGGGGCGATGAGCAGTTCTTC | CASSPQTGGDEQFF
. | . | TRBJ2-3 | TRBV20-1 | 17 | TGCAGTGCTCAGAAAAGGACCACGGGGGCGTTCACAGATACGCAGTATTTT | CSAQKRTTGAFTDTQYF
many | . | TRBJ2-1 | TRBV5-1 | 14 | TGTGCCAGCAGCTTACAGAGCTCCTACAATGAGCAGTTCTTC | CASSLQSSYNEQFF
. | . | TRBJ2-4 | TRBV12-3/TRBV12-4 | 13 | TGTGCCAGCAAAAGGGTTCGGGAAAACATTCAGTACTTC | CASKRVRENIQYF
. | . | TRBJ2-7 | TRBV6-5 | 13 | TGTGCCAGCAGTTTTGTGCCCGACTACGAGCAGTACTTC | CASSFVPDYEQYF
. | TRBD2 | TRBJ2-5 | TRBV6-2/TRBV6-3 | 15 | TGTGCCAGCAGTTTAGCGGGGCCACCAGGGGAGACCCAGTACTTC | CASSLAGPPGETQYF
once | . | TRBJ1-2 | TRBV10-1 | 11 | TGCGCCAGCAGTGATCAGACTGGCTACACCTTC | CASSDQTGYTF
. | TRBD2 | TRBJ2-1 | TRBV18 | 18 | TGTGCCAGCTCACCACCTGGTCTAGCGGGGTACTCCTACAATGAGCAGTTCTTC | CASSPPGLAGYSYNEQFF
many | . | TRBJ2-3 | TRBV6-6 | 12 | TGTGCCAGCAGTTACGGAGTAGATACGCAGTATTTT | CASSYGVDTQYF
. | TRBD1 | TRBJ2-1 | TRBV4-3 | 17 | TGCGCCAGCAGCCAAGACCTAGGAGGGACAGGGGGGGATGAGCAGTTCTTC | CASSQDLGGTGGDEQFF
. | . | TRBJ2-7 | TRBV2 | 15 | TGTGCCAGCCGAGCTACCGGGCCACCAAACTACGAGCAGTACTTC | CASRATGPPNYEQYF
. | TRBD2 | TRBJ2-1 | TRBV20-1 | 13 | TGCAGTGCCAAACTAGCGATTAACAATGAGCAGTTCTTC | CSAKLAINNEQFF
. | . | TRBJ1-1 | TRBV21-1 | 18 | TGTGCCAGCAGCAAAGAGGGTCAACAGGCGCGAATGAACACTGAAGCTTTCTTT | CASSKEGQQARMNTEAFF
few | . | TRBJ1-1 | TRBV5-1 | 15 | TGCGCCAGCAGCTTGGTCGGGGGGGAAGGGACTGAAGCTTTCTTT | CASSLVGGEGTEAFF
once | TRBD1 | TRBJ1-2 | TRBV6-5 | 16 | TGTGCCAGCAGACTTCCCGGGACAGGGGGCCTCGGTGGCTACACCTTC | CASRLPGTGGLGGYTF
once | TRBD2 | TRBJ2-3 | TRBV6-2/TRBV6-3 | 15 | TGTGCCAGCAAGGCTAGCGGGGTTTGGGCAGATACGCAGTATTTT | CASKASGVWADTQYF
. | . | TRBJ2-1 | TRBV20-1 | 15 | TGCAGTGCTAGTGCGACAGGTGGGACCTACAATGAGCAGTTCTTC | CSASATGGTYNEQFF
. | TRBD2 | TRBJ2-1 | TRBV5-1 | 17 | TGCGCCAGCAAAGTCCGCTGGGGAACTAGCGGATACAATGAGCAGTTCTTC | CASKVRWGTSGYNEQFF
. | TRBD2 | TRBJ2-1 | TRBV28 | 19 | TGTGCCAGCACGCCGGCTGAACTAGCGGGGGGTAGAAACTACAATGAGCAGTTCTTC | CASTPAELAGGRNYNEQFF
few | . | TRBJ2-1 | TRBV12-3/TRBV12-4 | 13 | TGTGCCAGCAACATGGGTGGGGTAGATGAGCAGTTCTTC | CASNMGGVDEQFF
. | TRBD2 | TRBJ2-5 | TRBV20-1 | 16 | TGCAGTGCTAGAGATCGGCTAGCGGGGGACCAAGAGACCCAGTACTTC | CSARDRLAGDQETQYF
. | . | TRBJ2-3 | TRBV5-1 | 15 | TGCGCCAGCAGCCAACAGGGCCCTCTCACAGATACGCAGTATTTT | CASSQQGPLTDTQYF
. | . | TRBJ2-5 | TRBV7-2 | 16 | TGTGCCAGCAGCTGGGGGTCTAGGCAGATCCAAGAGACCCAGTACTTC | CASSWGSRQIQETQYF
. | . | TRBJ2-1 | TRBV29-1 | 12 | TGCAGCGTTGAACCCAGATACAATGAGCAGTTCTTC | CSVEPRYNEQFF
. | . | TRBJ1-4 | TRBV7-2 | 14 | TGTGCCAGCAGCGTCATTGGAGTTAATGAAAAACTGTTTTTT | CASSVIGVNEKLFF
. | TRBD2 | TRBJ2-3 | TRBV7-2 | 16 | TGTGCCAGCAGCTTTGGCGGGGGGTCAGGCACAGATACGCAGTATTTT | CASSFGGGSGTDTQYF
. | TRBD1 | TRBJ2-5 | TRBV9 | 16 | TGTGCCAGCAGCAAATCAGGGGGAACGTACCAAGAGACCCAGTACTTC | CASSKSGGTYQETQYF
few | TRBD1 | TRBJ2-5 | TRBV20-1 | 12 | TGCAGTGCCACACAGGGGGCGGGGACCCAGTACTTC | CSATQGAGTQYF
. | . | TRBJ1-2 | TRBV12-3/TRBV12-4 | 13 | TGTGCCAGCAGTGTAGATATGAGTAGCGGCTACACCTTC | CASSVDMSSGYTF
. | . | TRBJ2-5 | TRBV4-2 | 16 | TGTGCCAGCAGCCAAGATCTCCCCCGGCTCCCCGAGACCCAGTACTTC | CASSQDLPRLPETQYF
. | . | TRBJ2-5 | TRBV10-1 | 12 | TGCGCCAGCAGTGACGGGGAAGAGACCCAGTACTTC | CASSDGEETQYF
. | . | TRBJ1-5 | TRBV28 | 16 | TGTGCCAGCAGTTTCGAAATGGGTATTGGCAATCAGCCCCAGCATTTT | CASSFEMGIGNQPQHF
. | TRBD2 | TRBJ2-3 | TRBV27 | 14 | TGTGCCAGCAGTTTGGGGACTAGCGCAGAGACGCAGTATTTT | CASSLGTSAETQYF
few | TRBD1 | TRBJ2-5 | TRBV16 | 16 | TGTGCCAGCAGCCAATCGCATTACAGGGGGGAAGAGACCCAGTACTTC | CASSQSHYRGEETQYF
. | . | TRBJ2-5 | TRBV7-2 | 15 | TGTGCCGGCAGCTTAGGTTCACAGGGGGGGGAGACCCAGTACTTC | CAGSLGSQGGETQYF
. | . | TRBJ2-4 | TRBV28 | 14 | TGTGCCAGCAGGGATAAAAGACAGACGGACATTCAGTACTTC | CASRDKRQTDIQYF
. | TRBD1 | TRBJ2-1 | TRBV7-9 | 13 | TGTGCCAGCAGGGGACAGGGGATTACTGAGCAGTTCTTC | CASRGQGITEQFF